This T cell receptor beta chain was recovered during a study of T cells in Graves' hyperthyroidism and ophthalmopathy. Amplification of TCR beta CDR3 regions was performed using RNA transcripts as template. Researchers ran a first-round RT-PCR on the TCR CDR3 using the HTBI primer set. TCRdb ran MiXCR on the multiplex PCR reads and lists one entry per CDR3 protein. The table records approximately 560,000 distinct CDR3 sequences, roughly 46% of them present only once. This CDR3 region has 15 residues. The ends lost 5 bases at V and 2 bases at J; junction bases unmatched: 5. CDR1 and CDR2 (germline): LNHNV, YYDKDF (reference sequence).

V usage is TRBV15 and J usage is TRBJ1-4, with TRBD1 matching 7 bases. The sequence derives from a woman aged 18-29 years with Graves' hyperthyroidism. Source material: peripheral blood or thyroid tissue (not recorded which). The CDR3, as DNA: TGTGCCACCAGCGGCGGGACAGCCACTAATGAAAAACTGTTTTTT. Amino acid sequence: CATSGGTATNEKLFF.